This is a list of T cell receptor beta chains from one sample in a study of a mutant IDH1 vaccine in newly diagnosed glioma. Produced via immunoSEQ multiplex PCR; TCRdb's table is partial and in-frame only. The sample carries about 43,000 clones, approximately 84% recorded once. These TCRs' antigens remain unknown. This specimen was PBMCs, taken from a glioma patient whose treatment included an IDH1 peptide vaccine. All receptors come from a woman between 18 and 29 years old with glioma. Some clones in this sample may be carry-over from other donors' samples. The CDR3 runs from the conserved cysteine through the conserved F or W. D genes are given only for firm matches. Clone size is stated in some rows and not others, as once, few, many or a class when expanded.

>.|.|TRBV9|TRBJ2-4
TGTGCCAGCAGCTCCTTTGGGGGGGGCGACAAAAACATTCAGTACTTC
CASSSFGGGDKNIQYF
>.|.|TRBV7-2|TRBJ2-3
TGTGCCAGCAGCTTAGTCCCCAGGACAGATACGCAGTATTTT
CASSLVPRTDTQYF
>.|.|TRBV4-3|TRBJ1-2
TGCGCCAGCAGCCAAGATTCAGGGACCTATGGCTACACCTTC
CASSQDSGTYGYTF
>.|TRBD2|TRBV30|TRBJ2-5
TGTGCCTGGACTCTAGCGGGAGTCCAAGAGACCCAGTACTTC
CAWTLAGVQETQYF
>.|.|TRBV29-1|TRBJ2-7
TGCAGCGTTCCGACAGGAACCTCCTACGAGCAGTACTTC
CSVPTGTSYEQYF
>.|TRBD2|TRBV5-1|TRBJ2-7
TGCGCCAGCAGCTTGGGTTTAGCGGGGGGGTACTTGGATGACGAGCAGTACTTC
CASSLGLAGGYLDDEQYF
>.|.|TRBV19|TRBJ1-1
TGTGCCAGTAGTACGCCTCCCTCGACAGGATTAGGGACTGAAGCTTTCTTT
CASSTPPSTGLGTEAFF
>.|TRBD1|TRBV29-1|TRBJ1-2
TGCAGCGTTACCAGGACAGGGGAGGCGTACACCTTC
CSVTRTGEAYTF
>.|.|TRBV30|TRBJ2-2
TGTGCCTGGAGTTCTTCCGGGGAGCTGTTTTTT
CAWSSSGELFF
>.|.|TRBV29-1|TRBJ1-5
TGCAGCGTACAATTGGGCAATCAGCCCCAGCATTTT
CSVQLGNQPQHF
>few|.|TRBV6-5|TRBJ1-5
TGTGCCAGCAGTTCACAGTTCAATCAGCCCCAGCATTTT
CASSSQFNQPQHF
>.|TRBD1|TRBV19|TRBJ2-6
TGTGCCAGTAGTATCGAGGACAGGGGGCTCTATGCCAACGTCCTGACTTTC
CASSIEDRGLYANVLTF
>.|.|TRBV19|TRBJ1-1
TGTGCCAGTAGCCCCGGGACGGAGAACACTGAAGCTTTCTTT
CASSPGTENTEAFF
>.|.|TRBV29-1|TRBJ1-1
TGCAGCGTTGAAGACTTTTTGCGGGGTCCTGAAGCTTTCTTT
CSVEDFLRGPEAFF
>.|.|TRBV27|TRBJ1-2
TGTGCCAGCAGTTTAGGGGGGCCCTATGGCTACACCTTC
CASSLGGPYGYTF
>.|TRBD1|TRBV9|TRBJ2-7
TGTGCCAGCAGCCAAGGGGACAGCACCTACGAGCAGTACTTC
CASSQGDSTYEQYF
>.|.|TRBV5-1|TRBJ2-5
TGCGCCAGCAGCTTGGAAGGTCAAGAGACCCAGTACTTC
CASSLEGQETQYF
>.|.|TRBV19|TRBJ2-7
TGTGCCAGTAGTCCGGACGGCCCCCAGTCCTACGAGCAGTACTTC
CASSPDGPQSYEQYF
>.|TRBD2|TRBV5-6|TRBJ2-5
TGTGCCAGCAGCTTGGCCGGGAGGGCCTGCGAGACCCAGTACTTC
CASSLAGRACETQYF
>.|TRBD2|TRBV19|TRBJ2-5
TGTGCCAGTAGTCCGGGACTAGCGGGCCGGGAGACCCAGTACTTC
CASSPGLAGRETQYF
>.|.|TRBV6-1|TRBJ2-2
TGTGCCAGCAGCCACACCGGGGAGCTGTTTTTT
CASSHTGELFF
>.|.|TRBV5-1|TRBJ1-2
TGCGCCAGCAGCCAGGGGAACTATGGCTACACCTTC
CASSQGNYGYTF
>.|.|TRBV7-6|TRBJ1-3
TGTGCCAGCAGCCCGGGGAGGGGACGACGTGGAAACACCATATATTTT
CASSPGRGRRGNTIYF
>.|TRBD2|TRBV2|TRBJ2-7
TGTGCCATCCTAGTGGGGGGACTAGCGGGGTTCTCCTACGAGCAGTACTTC
CAILVGGLAGFSYEQYF
>.|TRBD1|TRBV18|TRBJ1-6
TGTGCCAGCTCTTTCGGGACAGGGGATTCACCCCTCCACTTT
CASSFGTGDSPLHF
>.|.|TRBV6-1|TRBJ1-1
TGTGCCAGCAGTGGGTCAGGACCGGCCACTGAAGCTTTCTTT
CASSGSGPATEAFF
>.|.|TRBV19|TRBJ1-2
TGTGCCAGTTCACAGGGCAGGGGTTATGGCTACACCTTC
CASSQGRGYGYTF
>.|.|TRBV14|TRBJ2-3
TGTGCCAGCAGCCAAGCCCCGGGGCTCGGAACAGATACGCAGTATTTT
CASSQAPGLGTDTQYF
>.|.|TRBV27|TRBJ2-5
TGTGCCAGCAGTCTCGGTAGGCAAGAGACCCAGTACTTC
CASSLGRQETQYF
>.|.|TRBV7-9|TRBJ2-2
TGTGCCAGCAGCCCCGTCAGCGAGGAGCTGTTTTTT
CASSPVSEELFF
>.|TRBD2|TRBV5-1|TRBJ2-5
TGCGCCAGCAGCGATCTAGCGGGAGGGCTGGAGACCCAGTACTTC
CASSDLAGGLETQYF
>once|.|TRBV7-2|TRBJ2-3
TGTGCCAGCAGGTTCATTTGGGCTGGCACAGATACGCAGTATTTT
CASRFIWAGTDTQYF
>few|.|TRBV19|TRBJ1-5
TGTGCCAGTAGCCGATCTCCCGTGGGCAGGGTTAACCAGCCCCAGCATTTT
CASSRSPVGRVNQPQHF
>.|.|TRBV7-7|TRBJ2-5
TGTGCCAGCAGCTTGGGGTATGGGGGCGGTGAGACCCAGTACTTC
CASSLGYGGGETQYF
>few|.|TRBV7-7|TRBJ2-2
TGTGCTAGCAGCCGGGGCAACACCGGGGAGCTGTTTTTT
CASSRGNTGELFF
>.|.|TRBV27|TRBJ2-2
TGTGCCACCCGGGGTGACACCGGGGAGCTGTTTTTT
CATRGDTGELFF
>few|TRBD1|TRBV5-1|TRBJ1-1
TGCGCCAGCAGCCTTACGACAGGGGCAAACACTGAAGCTTTCTTT
CASSLTTGANTEAFF
>.|.|TRBV6-1|TRBJ1-2
TGTGCCAGCAGTGAACAAGGGGGGGGTATTTCAGCTAACTATGGCTACACCTTC
CASSEQGGGISANYGYTF
>.|.|TRBV6-1|TRBJ2-7
TGTGCCAGCAGTCCTTTGGGGGGAGCCTACGAGCAGTACTTC
CASSPLGGAYEQYF
>once|.|TRBV7-2|TRBJ1-2
TGTGCCAGCAGCCTCGTGGGGGGGGCGTCCTATGGCTACACCTTC
CASSLVGGASYGYTF
>.|TRBD2|TRBV7-8|TRBJ2-7
TGTGCCAGCAGCTTACGGGACTACGGCTACGAGCAGTACTTC
CASSLRDYGYEQYF
>few|TRBD1|TRBV4-1|TRBJ1-1
TGCGCCAGCAGCCATTTGAACAGGGGGCAATCAGCTTTCTTT
CASSHLNRGQSAFF
>.|TRBD2|TRBV9|TRBJ2-5
TGTGCCAGCAGCGTAGTAGGGACTACCAAAGAGACCCAGTACTTC
CASSVVGTTKETQYF
>.|.|TRBV5-8|TRBJ2-7
TGTGCCAGCAGCTATGGCCAGGAGGGGTCCTACGAGCAGTACTTC
CASSYGQEGSYEQYF
>.|.|TRBV12-5|TRBJ1-1
TGTGCTAGTGGTCACGGACAGACCACTGAAGCTTTCTTT
CASGHGQTTEAFF
>.|.|TRBV7-9|TRBJ1-5
TGTGCCAGCAGCAATAATGACAGACCTAATCAGCCCCAGCATTTT
CASSNNDRPNQPQHF
>.|TRBD1|TRBV7-9|TRBJ2-3
TGTGCCAGCAGCTTAGTGGGGACAGGGGGTCTCACAGATACGCAGTATTTT
CASSLVGTGGLTDTQYF
>.|.|TRBV7-9|TRBJ1-4
TGTGCCAGCAGTCGGGACACCGGGAGGAAAAAACTGTTTTTT
CASSRDTGRKKLFF
>.|.|TRBV11-2|TRBJ1-1
TGTGCCAGCATCCTAGTGGGCACTGAAGCTTTCTTT
CASILVGTEAFF
>.|.|TRBV29-1|TRBJ1-1
TGCAGCGCTCTCGGGGGGGGGCTGAACACTGAAGCTTTCTTT
CSALGGGLNTEAFF
>.|TRBD1|TRBV7-9|TRBJ2-2
TGTGCCAGCAGCTTAGCGTCCGGGAGGACAGGGGGTATCACCGGGGAGCTGTTTTTT
CASSLASGRTGGITGELFF
>.|.|TRBV9|TRBJ1-1
TGTGCCAGCAGCGTAGGGCACCGGGGGGGGGATACTGAAGCTTTCTTT
CASSVGHRGGDTEAFF
>.|.|TRBV27|TRBJ2-7
TGTGCCAGCTCGAAAAGGTACGAGCAGTACTTC
CASSKRYEQYF
>.|TRBD1|TRBV6-1|TRBJ2-7
TGTGCCAGCATCGGACAGGGATACGAGCAGTACTTC
CASIGQGYEQYF
>.|.|TRBV18|TRBJ2-3
TGTGCCAGCTCATCGGACAGTACAGATACGCAGTATTTT
CASSSDSTDTQYF
>.|.|TRBV6-5|TRBJ1-2
TGTGCCAGCAGCCTGGGACGTTCGTATGGCTACACCTTC
CASSLGRSYGYTF